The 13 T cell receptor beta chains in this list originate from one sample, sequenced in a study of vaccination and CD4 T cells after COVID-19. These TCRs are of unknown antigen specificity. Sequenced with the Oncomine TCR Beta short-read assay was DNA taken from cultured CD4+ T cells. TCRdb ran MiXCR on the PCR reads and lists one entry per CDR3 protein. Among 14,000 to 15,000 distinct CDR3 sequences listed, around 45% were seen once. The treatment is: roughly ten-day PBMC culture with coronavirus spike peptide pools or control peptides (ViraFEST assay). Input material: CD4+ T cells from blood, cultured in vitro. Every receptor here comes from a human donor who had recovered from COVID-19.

This chain's CDR3 is CASSTNGLAGGRADTQYF. As DNA, the CDR3 is TGTGCCAGCAGTACAAATGGTCTAGCGGGAGGTCGGGCAGATACGCAGTATTTT. This chain uses TRBV27 with TRBJ2-3; 11 nucleotides line up with TRBD2. This CDR3 has 18 residues. CDR1 and CDR2 (germline): MNHEY, SMNVEV (reference sequence). The V and J ends lost 5 bases and 4 bases, in that order; junction bases with no gene match: 14.

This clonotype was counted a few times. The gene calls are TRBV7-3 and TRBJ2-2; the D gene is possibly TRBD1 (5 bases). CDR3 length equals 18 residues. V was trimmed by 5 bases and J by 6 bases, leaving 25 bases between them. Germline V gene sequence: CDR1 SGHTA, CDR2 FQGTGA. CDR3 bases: TGTGCCAGCAGCCCCAAAGGCACCCCAAGGGGATATGCCGGGGAGCTGTTTTTT. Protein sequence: CASSPKGTPRGYAGELFF.

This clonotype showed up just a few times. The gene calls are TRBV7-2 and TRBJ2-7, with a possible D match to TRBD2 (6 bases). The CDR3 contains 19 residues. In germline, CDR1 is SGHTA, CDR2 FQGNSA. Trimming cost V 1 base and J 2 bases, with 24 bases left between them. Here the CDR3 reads CASSLEVSGSAGRTYEQYF. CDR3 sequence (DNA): TGTGCCAGCAGCTTAGAAGTTTCGGGGTCGGCGGGGAGAACCTACGAGCAGTACTTC.

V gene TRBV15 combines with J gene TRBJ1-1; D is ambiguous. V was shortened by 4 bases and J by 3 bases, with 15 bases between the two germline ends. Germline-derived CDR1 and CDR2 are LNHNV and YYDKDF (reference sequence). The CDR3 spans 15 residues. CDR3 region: CATSTGYGRDTEAFF. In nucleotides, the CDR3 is TGTGCCACCAGCACGGGATACGGGCGGGACACTGAAGCTTTCTTT.

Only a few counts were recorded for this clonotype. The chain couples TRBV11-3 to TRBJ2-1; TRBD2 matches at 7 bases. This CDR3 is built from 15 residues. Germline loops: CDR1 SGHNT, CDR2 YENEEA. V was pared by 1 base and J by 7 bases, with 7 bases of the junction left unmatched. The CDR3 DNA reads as TGTGCCAGCAGCTTAGTGGGGACTACCATGAATGAGCAGTTCTTC. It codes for CASSLVGTTMNEQFF.

The CDR3 DNA reads as TGTGCCAGCAGCGCGGGGAGCATCTACGAGCAGTACTTC. Amino acid sequence: CASSAGSIYEQYF. The chain recombines TRBV11-3 with TRBJ2-7; weak D call: TRBD2 (6 bases). There are 13 residues in the CDR3. Germline V gives CDR1 SGHNT, CDR2 YENEEA. Deletions cut 5 bases from V and 3 bases from J, with 11 bases between.

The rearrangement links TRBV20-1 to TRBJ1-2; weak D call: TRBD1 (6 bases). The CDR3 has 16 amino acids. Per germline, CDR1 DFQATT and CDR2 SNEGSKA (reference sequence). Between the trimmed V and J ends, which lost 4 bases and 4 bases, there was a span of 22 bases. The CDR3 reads CSAIGDQAGASYGYTF. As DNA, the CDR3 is TGCAGTGCTATAGGGGATCAAGCGGGGGCAAGCTATGGCTACACCTTC.

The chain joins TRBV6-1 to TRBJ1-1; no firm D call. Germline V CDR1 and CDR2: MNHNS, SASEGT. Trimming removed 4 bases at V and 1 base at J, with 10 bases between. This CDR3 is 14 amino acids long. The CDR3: CASSVQPGNTEAFF. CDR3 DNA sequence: TGTGCCAGCAGTGTTCAGCCGGGGAACACTGAAGCTTTCTTT.

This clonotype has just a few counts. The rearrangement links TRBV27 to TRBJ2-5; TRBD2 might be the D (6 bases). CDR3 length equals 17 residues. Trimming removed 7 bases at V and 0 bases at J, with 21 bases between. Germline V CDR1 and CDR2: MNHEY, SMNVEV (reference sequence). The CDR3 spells CASMSFRGWRDQETQYF. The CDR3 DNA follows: TGTGCCAGCATGTCTTTCCGGGGGTGGAGGGACCAAGAGACCCAGTACTTC.

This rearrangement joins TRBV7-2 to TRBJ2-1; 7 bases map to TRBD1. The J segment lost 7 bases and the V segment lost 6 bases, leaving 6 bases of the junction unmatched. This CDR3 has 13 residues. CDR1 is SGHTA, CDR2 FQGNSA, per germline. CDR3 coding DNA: TGTGCCAGCAGTTTTGACAGGGCAAATGAGCAGTTCTTC. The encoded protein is CASSFDRANEQFF. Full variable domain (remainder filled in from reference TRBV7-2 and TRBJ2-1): GAGVSQSPSNKVTEKGKDVELRCDPISGHTALYWYRQSLGQGLEFLIYFQGNSAPDKSGLPSDRFSAERTGGSVSTLTIQRTQQEDSAVYLCASSFDRANEQFFGPGTRLTVL.

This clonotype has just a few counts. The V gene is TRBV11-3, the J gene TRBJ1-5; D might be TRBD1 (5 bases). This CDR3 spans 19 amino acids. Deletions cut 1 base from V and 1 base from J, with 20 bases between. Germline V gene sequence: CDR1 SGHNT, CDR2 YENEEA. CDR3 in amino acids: CASSLGGRSSPGSNQPQHF. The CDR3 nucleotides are TGTGCCAGCAGCTTAGGGGGCAGGTCATCCCCGGGGAGCAATCAGCCCCAGCATTTT.

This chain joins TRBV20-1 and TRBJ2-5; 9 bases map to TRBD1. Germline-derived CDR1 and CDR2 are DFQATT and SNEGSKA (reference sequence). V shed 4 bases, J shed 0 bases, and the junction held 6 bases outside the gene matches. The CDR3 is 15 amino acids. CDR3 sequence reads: CSANTGTGYQETQYF. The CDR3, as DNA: TGCAGTGCTAATACCGGGACAGGGTACCAAGAGACCCAGTACTTC.

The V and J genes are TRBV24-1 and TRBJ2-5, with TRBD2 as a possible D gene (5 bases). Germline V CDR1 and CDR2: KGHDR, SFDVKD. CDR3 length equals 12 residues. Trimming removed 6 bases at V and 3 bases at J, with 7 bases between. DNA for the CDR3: TGTGCCACCAGTCCCGGGGAAGAGACCCAGTACTTC. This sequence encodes CATSPGEETQYF.